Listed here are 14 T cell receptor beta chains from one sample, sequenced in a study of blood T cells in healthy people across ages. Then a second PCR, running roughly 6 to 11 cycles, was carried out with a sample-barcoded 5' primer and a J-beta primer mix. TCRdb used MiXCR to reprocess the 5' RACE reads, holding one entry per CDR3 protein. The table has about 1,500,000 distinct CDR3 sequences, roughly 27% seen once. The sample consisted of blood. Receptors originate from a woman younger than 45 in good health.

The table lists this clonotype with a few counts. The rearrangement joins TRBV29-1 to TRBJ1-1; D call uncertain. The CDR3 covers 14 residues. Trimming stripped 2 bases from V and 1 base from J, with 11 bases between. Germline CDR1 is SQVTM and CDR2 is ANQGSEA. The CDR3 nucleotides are TGCAGCGTTGAACTACCGAGGGCGAACACTGAAGCTTTCTTT. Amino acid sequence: CSVELPRANTEAFF.

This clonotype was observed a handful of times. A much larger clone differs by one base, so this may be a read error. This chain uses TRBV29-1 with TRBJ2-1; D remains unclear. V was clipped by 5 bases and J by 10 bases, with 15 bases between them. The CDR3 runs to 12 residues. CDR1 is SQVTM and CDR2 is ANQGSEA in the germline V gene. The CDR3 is CSVLTASYEQFF. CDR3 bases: TGCAGCGTTCTGACGGCTTCCTACGAGCAGTTCTTC.

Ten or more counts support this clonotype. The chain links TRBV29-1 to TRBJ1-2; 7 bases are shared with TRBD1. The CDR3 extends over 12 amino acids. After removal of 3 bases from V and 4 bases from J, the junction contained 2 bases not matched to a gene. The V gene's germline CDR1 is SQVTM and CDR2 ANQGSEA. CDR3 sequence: CSVDRGFYGYTF. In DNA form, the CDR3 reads TGCAGCGTTGACAGGGGGTTCTATGGCTACACCTTC.

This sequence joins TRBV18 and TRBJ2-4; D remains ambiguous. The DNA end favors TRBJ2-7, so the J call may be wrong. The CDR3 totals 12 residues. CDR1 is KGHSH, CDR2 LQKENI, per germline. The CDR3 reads CASSPNEYEQYF. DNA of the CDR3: TGTGCCAGCTCACCAAACGAGTACGAGCAGTACTTC.

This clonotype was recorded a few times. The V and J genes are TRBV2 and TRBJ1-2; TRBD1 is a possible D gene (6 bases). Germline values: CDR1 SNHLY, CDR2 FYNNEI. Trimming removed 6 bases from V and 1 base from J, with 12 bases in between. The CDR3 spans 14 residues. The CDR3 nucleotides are TGTGCCAGCAGGGGGGACACCGTTAACTATGGCTACACCTTC. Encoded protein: CASRGDTVNYGYTF.

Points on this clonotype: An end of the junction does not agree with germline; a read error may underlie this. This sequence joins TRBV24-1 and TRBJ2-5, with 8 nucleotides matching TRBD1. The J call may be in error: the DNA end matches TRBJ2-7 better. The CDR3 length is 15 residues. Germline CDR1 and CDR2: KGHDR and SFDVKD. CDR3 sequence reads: CTTSDFRQGIYEQYF. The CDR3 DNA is TGTACCACCAGTGATTTCAGACAGGGGATCTACGAGCAGTACTTC.

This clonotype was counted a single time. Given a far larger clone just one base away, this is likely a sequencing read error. The CDR3 here is CASSQGNEQDF. The CDR3, as DNA: TGCGCCAGCAGCCAGGGGAACGAGCAGGACTTC. This chain joins TRBV4-1 and TRBJ2-7; the D is unclear. From germline, CDR1 is MGHRA and CDR2 YSYEKL. The CDR3 sequence is 11 residues long.

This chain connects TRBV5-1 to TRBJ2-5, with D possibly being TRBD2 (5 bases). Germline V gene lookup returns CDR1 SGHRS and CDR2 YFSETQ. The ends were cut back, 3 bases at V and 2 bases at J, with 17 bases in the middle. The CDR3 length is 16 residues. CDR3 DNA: TGCGCCAGCAGCTCCGGTCCAAGCGGAACACAAGAGACCCAGTACTTC. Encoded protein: CASSSGPSGTQETQYF.

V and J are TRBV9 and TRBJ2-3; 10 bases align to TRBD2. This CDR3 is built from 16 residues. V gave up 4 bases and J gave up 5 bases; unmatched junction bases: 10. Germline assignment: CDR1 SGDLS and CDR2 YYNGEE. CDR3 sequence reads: CASSPLERGGGDTQYF. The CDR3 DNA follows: TGTGCCAGCAGCCCGCTAGAGCGGGGGGGTGGAGATACGCAGTATTTT.

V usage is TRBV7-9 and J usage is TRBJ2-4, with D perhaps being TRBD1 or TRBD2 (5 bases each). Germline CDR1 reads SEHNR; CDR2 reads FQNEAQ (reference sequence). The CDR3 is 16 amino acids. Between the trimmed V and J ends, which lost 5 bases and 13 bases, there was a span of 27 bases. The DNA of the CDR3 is TGTGCCAGCAGCCCATCGGGGCTCCGCTCCTACAATGAGCAGTACTTC. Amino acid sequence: CASSPSGLRSYNEQYF.

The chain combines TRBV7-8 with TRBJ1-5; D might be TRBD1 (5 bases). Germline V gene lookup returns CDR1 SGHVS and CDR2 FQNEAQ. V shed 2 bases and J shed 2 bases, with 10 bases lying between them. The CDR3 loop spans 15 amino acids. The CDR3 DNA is TGTGCCAGCAGCTTACTAGACAGCGGCAATCAGCCCCAGCATTTT. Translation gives CASSLLDSGNQPQHF.

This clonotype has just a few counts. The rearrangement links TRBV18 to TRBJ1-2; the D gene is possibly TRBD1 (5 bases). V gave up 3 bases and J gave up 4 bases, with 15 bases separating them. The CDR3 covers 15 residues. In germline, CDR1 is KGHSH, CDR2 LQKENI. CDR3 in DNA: TGTGCCAGCTCACCTATTAAAGAAGGGACCTATGGCTACACCTTC. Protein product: CASSPIKEGTYGYTF.

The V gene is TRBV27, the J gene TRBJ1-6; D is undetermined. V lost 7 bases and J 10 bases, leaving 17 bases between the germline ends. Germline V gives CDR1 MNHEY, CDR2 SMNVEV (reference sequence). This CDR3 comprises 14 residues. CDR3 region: CASTQEGSRSPLHF. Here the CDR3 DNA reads TGTGCCAGCACCCAAGAGGGCAGCAGATCACCCCTCCACTTT.

The CDR3: CASSSGPPAGGETQYF. The CDR3 nucleotides are TGTGCCAGCTCGTCCGGGCCCCCGGCGGGAGGAGAGACCCAGTACTTC. The V call is TRBV18, the J call TRBJ2-5; 8 nucleotides match TRBD2. From germline, CDR1 is KGHSH and CDR2 LQKENI. The CDR3 sequence is 16 residues long. Trimming at V came to 6 bases and at J to 4 bases, leaving 13 bases not matched to a gene.